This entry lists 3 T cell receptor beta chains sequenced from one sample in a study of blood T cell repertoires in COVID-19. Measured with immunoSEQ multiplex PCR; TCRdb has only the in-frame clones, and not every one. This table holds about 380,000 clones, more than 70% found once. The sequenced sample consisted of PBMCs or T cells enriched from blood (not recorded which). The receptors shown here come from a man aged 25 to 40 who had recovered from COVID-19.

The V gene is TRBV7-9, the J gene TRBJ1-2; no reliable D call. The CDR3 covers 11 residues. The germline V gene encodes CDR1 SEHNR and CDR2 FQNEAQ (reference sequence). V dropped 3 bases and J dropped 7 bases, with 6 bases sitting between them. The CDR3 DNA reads TGTGCCAGCAGCTTGGAGGTTGGCTACACCTTC. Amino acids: CASSLEVGYTF.

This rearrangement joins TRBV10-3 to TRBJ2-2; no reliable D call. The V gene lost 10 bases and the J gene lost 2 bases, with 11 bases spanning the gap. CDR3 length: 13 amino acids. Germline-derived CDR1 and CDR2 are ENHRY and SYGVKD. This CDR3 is CATRGLNTGELFF. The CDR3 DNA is TGTGCCACCCGTGGGCTTAACACCGGGGAGCTGTTTTTT.

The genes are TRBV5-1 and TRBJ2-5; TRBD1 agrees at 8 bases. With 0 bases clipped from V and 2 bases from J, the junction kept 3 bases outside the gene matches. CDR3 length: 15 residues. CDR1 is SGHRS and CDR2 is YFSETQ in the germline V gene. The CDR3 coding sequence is TGCGCCAGCAGCTTGGCTGGACAGGGACAAGAGACCCAGTACTTC. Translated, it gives CASSLAGQGQETQYF. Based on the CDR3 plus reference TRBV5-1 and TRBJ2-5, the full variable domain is KAGVTQTPRYLIKTRGQQVTLSCSPISGHRSVSWYQQTPGQGLQFLFEYFSETQRNKGNFPGRFSGRQFSNSRSEMNVSTLELGDSALYLCASSLAGQGQETQYFGPGTRLLVL.